The 6 T cell receptor beta chains in this list originate from one sample, sequenced in a study of T cell repertoires in cytomegalovirus infection. One entry per CDR3 protein results from TCRdb running MiXCR on the reads. The sample lists nearly 700,000 distinct CDR3 sequences; approximately 33% were seen once. Their specific antigens are unknown. The sequenced sample was cultured PBMCs, obtained from culture after CMV antigen stimulation. The receptors shown here come from a human donor in good health (CMV status not recorded). Some clones in this sample may be carry-over from other donors' samples.

The chain carries TRBV18 and TRBJ2-1; D unresolved. V shed 6 bases and J shed 4 bases, with 16 bases lying between them. The CDR3 is 15 amino acids. Looked up from germline, CDR1 is KGHSH and CDR2 is LQKENI. The CDR3 spells CASSQLAGLYNEQFF. Written as DNA, the CDR3 is TGTGCCAGCTCGCAACTGGCAGGTTTGTACAATGAGCAGTTCTTC.

This clonotype was picked up many times. This rearrangement joins TRBV7-8 to TRBJ2-3; unclear D gene. There are 14 residues in the CDR3. Germline V gene sequence: CDR1 SGHVS, CDR2 FQNEAQ. Trimming cost V 8 bases and J 4 bases, with 16 bases left between them. CDR3 residues: CASRRVSGADTQYF. CDR3 in DNA: TGTGCCAGCCGAAGGGTTTCAGGAGCAGATACGCAGTATTTT.

This clonotype appeared many times. V is TRBV7-2 and J is TRBJ2-1; D unclear. Germline V gene data show CDR1 as SGHTA and CDR2 as FQGNSA. Trimming cost V 4 bases and J 0 bases, with 7 bases left between them. This CDR3 has 14 residues. CDR3 sequence reads: CASSSRSSYNEQFF. The CDR3 DNA reads TGTGCCAGCAGCTCGCGGAGCTCCTACAATGAGCAGTTCTTC.

The chain is built from TRBV12-3 or TRBV12-4 and TRBJ1-1; D possibly corresponds to TRBD1 (6 bases). The CDR3 loop spans 13 amino acids. V shed 6 bases and J shed 4 bases, with 12 bases lying between them. In DNA, the CDR3 is TGTGCCAGCAGCCAACGGGGGCCCACTGAAGCTTTCTTT. Translating gives CASSQRGPTEAFF.

This clonotype was detected ten times or more. This sequence joins TRBV6-6 and TRBJ2-6; D possibly matches TRBD1 or TRBD2 (5 bases each). The CDR3 extends over 18 amino acids. Per the germline V gene, CDR1 is MNHNY and CDR2 is SVGAGI (reference sequence). V was pared by 2 bases and J by 0 bases, with 14 bases between. The CDR3 is CASSYVGTRVSGANVLTF. CDR3 in DNA: TGTGCCAGCAGTTACGTTGGGACGCGGGTCTCTGGGGCCAACGTCCTGACTTTC.

In its sample, this clonotype was seen a few times. The gene calls are TRBV15 and TRBJ1-1; D is undetermined. V lost 1 base and J 0 bases, leaving 18 bases between the germline ends. The CDR3 sequence is 18 residues long. Germline loops: CDR1 LNHNV, CDR2 YYDKDF (reference sequence). The DNA for the CDR3 is TGTGCCACCAGCAGAGCAGCGGGATCCATACGTATGAACACTGAAGCTTTCTTT. Translated: CATSRAAGSIRMNTEAFF.